These 4 T cell receptor beta chains came from one sample sequenced in a study of molecular identifiers for immune sequencing clone quantification. From the PCR reads, TCRdb called clonotypes with MiXCR, one entry per CDR3 protein. The sample holds about 320,000 distinct CDR3 sequences, roughly a quarter seen once. Sequenced sample: naive CD8+ T cells from blood, with Jurkat cell RNA spiked in. Subset of the sample: FACS-sorted CD8+CD4-CCR7+CD45RA+ naive T cells. These receptors were obtained from a human donor in good health. Some libraries in this study had Jurkat cell RNA spiked in.

In its sample, this clonotype was seen a few times. The CDR3 nucleotides read TGTGCCAGCAGGCCCGGGACTAGCTCCTACAATGAGCAGTTCTTC. Protein product: CASRPGTSSYNEQFF. The chain has TRBV12-3 or TRBV12-4 and TRBJ2-1; 8 nucleotides align to TRBD2. This CDR3 region has 15 residues. V was pared by 6 bases and J by 0 bases, with 4 bases of the junction left unmatched.

This clonotype was detected ten times or more. The chain links TRBV19 to TRBJ2-7; possible D gene TRBD2, 6 bases. The CDR3 is 17 amino acids. Germline V gene sequence: CDR1 LNHDA, CDR2 SQIVND (reference sequence). Trimming left V 3 bases short and J 2 bases short, with 20 bases between. CDR3 nucleotides: TGTGCCAGTAGTATGCTCGGAGGTCGGGCGGGGACCTACGAGCAGTACTTC. Translating gives CASSMLGGRAGTYEQYF.

V gene TRBV6-1 combines with J gene TRBJ1-1, with D unresolved. V lost 0 bases and J 1 base, leaving 6 bases between the germline ends. In germline, CDR1 is MNHNS, CDR2 SASEGT. The CDR3 is 14 residues long. The CDR3 nucleotides read TGTGCCAGCAGTGAAGCAGATTCGAACACTGAAGCTTTCTTT. It yields the protein CASSEADSNTEAFF.

This clonotype was picked up a small number of times. V is TRBV5-1 and J is TRBJ1-1; no definite D call. The germline V gene has CDR1 SGHRS and CDR2 YFSETQ. The CDR3 extends over 15 amino acids. Trimming cost V 2 bases and J 0 bases, with 11 bases left between them. The CDR3 region is CASSFDGNMNTEAFF. In nucleotides, the CDR3 is TGCGCCAGCAGCTTTGACGGAAACATGAACACTGAAGCTTTCTTT.